This T cell receptor beta chain is from a study of cytomegalovirus exposure and HLA in healthy donors. The study's findings and limits: Most TCR sequences were uncommon, yet certain public TCRs appeared in many donors. In vitro assays verified that a few CMV-associated chains recognized CMV antigens specifically. It was found in a later analysis that first-cohort TCR clusters tended to co-occur in the 120 validation repertoires. Among TCR beta chains, those listed as cytomegalovirus-associated numbered roughly 150.

This clone has only one observation. The antigen is not known. Clones were read by immunoSEQ multiplex PCR, and TCRdb kept only the in-frame ones, dropping some. Among 110,000 to 150,000 clones listed, 94% were seen once. V shed 7 bases, J shed 0 bases, and the junction held 2 bases outside the gene matches. Germline V CDR1 and CDR2: SGHNT, YYREEE (reference sequence). The CDR3 sequence is 14 residues long. The chain has TRBV5-4 and TRBJ2-1; 9 nucleotides line up with TRBD2. This receptor was taken from a man aged 18-30 years in good health and CMV-seropositive. The sample was PBMCs. Here the CDR3 reads CASYSGSSYNEQFF. CDR3 nucleotide sequence: TGTGCCAGCTATAGCGGGAGCTCCTACAATGAGCAGTTCTTC.